Listed here is a single TCR beta chain. The antigen is undetermined. These data come from a study of T cell responses to AZD1222 COVID-19 vaccine. The CDR3 runs 15 residues. With V trimmed by 4 bases and J by 3 bases, 6 bases remained unmatched. Germline values: CDR1 SGHTS, CDR2 YDEGEE. Study results and limitations: Just 6 or 7 people given AZD1222 tested seropositive at baseline. Clonal diversity was possibly underestimated, and white British individuals and females predominated among donors. A reported finding is that nearly half of spike-specific TCRs target unmutated variant regions.

Some clones are missing from TCRdb's copy, which holds only in-frame ones; the method was immunoSEQ multiplex PCR. This table holds roughly 120,000 clones, approximately 85% found once. The sequence came from an adult in good health. V gene TRBV5-8 combines with J gene TRBJ1-4, with 7 positions matching TRBD1. The sequenced sample was peripheral blood, obtained on day 0 of AZD1222 vaccination. In DNA form, the CDR3 reads TGTGCCAGCAGCGGGTCCGGGACAGCTAATGAAAAACTGTTTTTT. This gives the protein CASSGSGTANEKLFF.